The 9 T cell receptor beta chains below all came from one sample that was sequenced in a study of T-cell reconstitution after alpha-beta-depleted transplantation in children. The TCRbeta library incorporated unique molecular identifiers. Using its own MiXCR run on the PCR reads, TCRdb lists one record per CDR3 protein. The data show approximately 520,000 distinct CDR3 sequences, around 10% seen once. This material consisted of PBMCs, mostly from graft donor cells, taken 180 days after TCRalphabeta/CD19-depleted stem cell transplant. The receptors shown here come from a female patient aged 2 to 10 who had a stem cell transplant for aplastic anemia, so the T cells may come from the graft donor.

This clonotype came up many times. The rearrangement uses TRBV5-1 and TRBJ2-7, with 11 positions matching TRBD1. The ends lost 4 bases at V and 7 bases at J; junction bases unmatched: 7. Germline CDR1 SGHRS, CDR2 YFSETQ. CDR3 length: 14 amino acids. The CDR3 region is CASSRGQGALEQYV. The CDR3 DNA is TGCGCCAGCAGCCGAGGACAGGGGGCCCTTGAGCAGTACGTC.

There are a few counts of this clonotype. The chain has TRBV21-1 and TRBJ2-7; the D call of TRBD2 is as the table states it, not checked on the DNA. TRBV21-1 is listed as a pseudogene. This CDR3 has 13 amino acids. The CDR3 nucleotides are TGTGCCAGCAGCACGACTAGAGACCACGAGCAGTACGTC. This gives the protein CASSTTRDHEQYV.

This chain joins TRBV30 and TRBJ2-1; 8 positions match TRBD2. Trimming cost V 2 bases and J 0 bases; bases outside gene matches: 3. CDR3 length: 15 residues. The germline V gene encodes CDR1 GTSNPN and CDR2 SVGIG (reference sequence). The CDR3 nucleotides are TGTGCCTGGAGTTCGGGGACTAGCTCCTACAATGAGCAGTTCTTC. It translates to CAWSSGTSSYNEQFF.

This chain joins TRBV3-1 and TRBJ1-1, with D possibly being TRBD1 (6 bases). CDR1 is LGHDT, CDR2 YNNKEL, per germline (reference sequence). V was cut by 1 base and J by 10 bases, with 10 bases left in between. CDR3 length: 12 residues. CDR3 in DNA: TGTGCCAGCAGCCAAGGAGGGACAAGAGCTTTCTTT. Residues: CASSQGGTRAFF.

This clonotype has ten or more counts. Germline is not matched at one junction end, which may reflect a read error. The chain combines TRBV20-1 with TRBJ1-5; D gene ambiguous. The V gene's germline CDR1 is DFQATT and CDR2 SNEGSKA (reference sequence). The CDR3 covers 12 residues. CDR3 nucleotides: TGCAGCGCTAGAACAAGCAATCAGCCCCAGCATTTT. Its translation: CSARTSNQPQHF.

The CDR3 here is CASRGTGEDNEQFF. The DNA for the CDR3 is TGTGCCAGCCGCGGGACAGGGGAAGACAATGAGCAGTTCTTC. The chain recombines TRBV14 with TRBJ2-1, with 10 bases fitting TRBD1. The CDR3 consists of 14 residues. The germline CDR1 and CDR2 sequences are SGHDN and FVKESK. Germline trimming cut 8 bases from V and 5 bases from J; bases unmatched to any gene: 6.

This clonotype was picked up a small number of times. The chain uses TRBV11-1 and TRBJ2-4, with 10 positions matching TRBD2. V was clipped by 6 bases and J by 0 bases; unmatched bases: 8. The CDR3 contains 17 residues. In germline, CDR1 is SGHAT, CDR2 FQDESV (reference sequence). The CDR3 DNA is TGTGCCAGCAGACCTAGGCAGCGGGAGGGAGCCAAAAACATTCAGTACTTC. It translates to CASRPRQREGAKNIQYF.

This clonotype was counted only a few times. This chain connects TRBV6-5 to TRBJ1-6; D gene uncertain. The V and J ends lost 0 bases and 6 bases respectively, with 15 bases between them. CDR1 MNHEY and CDR2 SVGAGI come from the germline V gene. This CDR3 region has 17 residues. Here the CDR3 reads CASSYSRSADLNSPLHF. The CDR3 DNA follows: TGTGCCAGCAGTTACTCGAGGTCGGCCGATCTTAATTCACCCCTCCACTTT.

In its sample, this clonotype was seen many times. The genes are TRBV7-6 and TRBJ2-1; no firm D call. V lost 5 bases, J lost 5 bases, and 16 bases lay in between. Germline CDR1 is SGHVS and CDR2 is FNYEAQ. CDR3 length: 15 residues. The CDR3 nucleotides are TGTGCCAGCAGCCCCCCGGCCCCGCAAAACAATGAGCAGTTCTTC. It encodes CASSPPAPQNNEQFF.